This T cell receptor beta chain derives from a study of T-cell reconstitution after alpha-beta-depleted transplantation in children. Study findings and constraints: Elevated TCRbeta diversity at day 60 was traced, in some patients, to surviving recipient T cells and thymic progenitors. Expanded graft clones numbering several hundred reportedly gave rise to alpha-beta T cells about two months after transplant. Newly produced T cells mostly accounted for T-cell counts and diversity one year post-transplant.

The authors prepared the TCRbeta library with unique molecular identifiers. TCRdb used MiXCR to reprocess the PCR reads, holding one entry per CDR3 protein. Of around 490,000 distinct CDR3 sequences in the sample, 9.5% to 12% were seen once. Germline assignment: CDR1 SEHNR and CDR2 FQNEAQ (reference sequence). The CDR3 sequence is 13 residues long. V lost 5 bases and J lost 0, with 7 bases in between. This clonotype was observed a handful of times. The antigen is undetermined. The sample consisted of PBMCs, mostly from graft donor cells, taken 180 days after TCRalphabeta/CD19-depleted stem cell transplant. The chain couples TRBV7-9 to TRBJ1-1; D is uncertain. This receptor was identified in a female patient aged 2-9 years who had a stem cell transplant for aplastic anemia, so the T cells may come from the graft donor. Here the CDR3 DNA reads TGTGCCAGCAGCGGAGACTTGAACACTGAAGCTTTCTTT. Translating it yields CASSGDLNTEAFF.